This T cell receptor (beta chain) came from a study of cytomegalovirus exposure and HLA in healthy donors. Broader study findings: Donors belonging to an Asian-associated ancestry cluster reportedly showed fewer N-insertions in productive TCRs than the roughly 670-donor mean, according to what a later analysis found. Earlier results showed most TCR beta V segments being productive about 87% or about 30% of the time.

This clone was found a few times. Its antigen is not known. The CDR3 has 16 amino acids. Trimming removed 6 bases from V and 8 bases from J; junction bases left unmatched: 14. The germline V gene has CDR1 MDHEN and CDR2 SYDVKM. Vbeta (60) and Jbeta (13) primers were used in the PCR. TCRdb's table, derived via immunoSEQ multiplex PCR, lists solely in-frame clones and lacks some. Found here are approximately 100,000 clones, just under 80% of them singletons; the top ten hold about 4%. The receptor's source is a woman between 40 and 50 years old in good health and CMV-seropositive. The chain is built from TRBV28 and TRBJ2-1, with TRBD2 matching over 9 bases. The sequencing input was PBMCs. The DNA for the CDR3 is TGTGCCAGCAGCGAATTGATAAGGCGGGGGGGCGATGAGCAGTTCTTC. It yields the protein CASSELIRRGGDEQFF.